The sequence of this T cell receptor beta chain was determined in a study of blood T cell repertoires in COVID-19. Study as a whole: Whether acute or convalescent, the COVID-19 samples came from the United States, Italy and Spain. T cells, B-cell-depleted T cells, or PBMCs provided the cDNA or gDNA that served as material.

The authors' processing: Reference gene primer amplification in the assay estimated nucleated cell counts. Generated by immunoSEQ multiplex PCR, the TCRdb table keeps only in-frame clones and is missing some. For V, J and clone size, that table is used; D and trimming come from the DNA. The sample has around 72,000 clones, 70% to 90% seen once. Germline CDR1 reads SGHTA; CDR2 reads FQGTGA. The CDR3 runs to 13 residues. The V gene lost 4 bases and the J gene lost 1 base, with 4 bases spanning the gap. J is TRBJ2-2 and V is TRBV7-3, with D uncertain. The specimen sequenced was peripheral blood. The TCR originated in a man aged 45-60 years with acute or convalescent COVID-19. Written as DNA, the CDR3 is TGTGCCAGCAGCTCAATGAACACCGGGGAGCTGTTTTTT. This gives the protein CASSSMNTGELFF. Together with reference TRBV7-3 and TRBJ2-2, the CDR3 gives the full variable domain: GAGVSQTPSNKVTEKGKYVELRCDPISGHTALYWYRQSLGQGPEFLIYFQGTGAADDSGLPNDRFFAVRPEGSVSTLKIQRTERGDSAVYLCASSSMNTGELFFGEGSRLTVL.